The present entry profiles one T cell receptor beta chain with its context. Its antigen is as yet unknown. This PCR relied on a set of 60 Vbeta primers and 13 Jbeta primers. The assay was immunoSEQ multiplex PCR, and TCRdb's table has in-frame clones only and misses some. The sample has about 160,000 clones, 60% to 80% seen once. This CDR3 has 13 amino acids. With 3 bases removed from V and 8 bases from J, the gap between germline ends came to 11 bases. Germline V gives CDR1 SGHAT, CDR2 FQNNGV. This record belongs to a study of cytomegalovirus exposure and HLA in healthy donors. General study points: Listed as cytomegalovirus-associated were 150 to 200 TCR beta chains. Sequencing depth across donors, presence/absence analyses assumed, was roughly uniform. Later work found that TCR association rates differed between HLA loci; DRB1 had the most and HLA-C the fewest.

The V and J genes are TRBV11-2 and TRBJ2-1; D is possibly TRBD2 (6 bases). Sequenced: PBMCs. This TCR derives from a male donor in good health and CMV-seronegative. In DNA, the CDR3 is TGTGCCAGCAGCTTTCCGGGAGTCCATGAGCAGTTCTTC. Its protein is CASSFPGVHEQFF.